The 8 T cell receptor beta chains in this list originate from one sample, sequenced in a study of response to subunit inactivated influenza vaccine. TCRdb fed the RT-PCR reads into MiXCR, producing one record per CDR3 protein. The sample lists hundreds of thousands of distinct CDR3 sequences; 15% to 18% were seen once. This specimen was PBMCs from blood, taken about 11 days after vaccination. The receptors originated from a man aged 45-60 years who received an inactivated influenza vaccine.

The rearrangement links TRBV12-3 or TRBV12-4 to TRBJ1-1; D ambiguous. The CDR3 spans 13 residues. The V end was cut by 5 bases, the J end by 1 base, with 8 bases between. CDR3 protein: CASSRYGNTEAFF. The CDR3, as DNA: TGTGCCAGCAGTCGTTACGGGAACACTGAAGCTTTCTTT.

This clonotype was detected only a few times. J is TRBJ2-1 and V is TRBV6-1; perhaps TRBD2 as D (6 bases). The V gene's germline CDR1 is MNHNS and CDR2 SASEGT. Trimming took off 8 bases at V and 8 bases at J, with 22 bases between the two ends. CDR3 length equals 15 residues. CDR3 DNA sequence: TGTGCCAGCGCAGGAGGGGTCCCGAGTTTCGATGAGCAGTTCTTC. Protein product: CASAGGVPSFDEQFF.

This clonotype occurred a few times. The chain combines TRBV11-3 with TRBJ2-1, with TRBD1 matching 8 bases. This CDR3 has 15 residues. Germline assignment: CDR1 SGHNT and CDR2 YENEEA. With V trimmed by 3 bases and J by 9 bases, 10 bases remained unmatched. CDR3 in DNA: TGTGCCAGCAGCTTGGGCCAGGGGGCCCCGAGTGAGCAGTTCTTC. It encodes CASSLGQGAPSEQFF.

The chain carries TRBV7-8 and TRBJ2-3; D not resolved. Germline V gene lookup returns CDR1 SGHVS and CDR2 FQNEAQ. The CDR3 spans 15 residues. V dropped 5 bases and J dropped 0 bases, with 12 bases sitting between them. Written as DNA, the CDR3 is TGTGCCAGCAGCCCATACACCCACAGCACAGATACGCAGTATTTT. Its translation: CASSPYTHSTDTQYF.

This clonotype has ten or more counts. The chain is built from TRBV4-1 and TRBJ2-7; D remains unclear. V lost 0 bases, J lost 3 bases, and 18 bases lay in between. CDR3 size: 17 residues. Per the germline V gene, CDR1 is MGHRA and CDR2 is YSYEKL. The CDR3 here is CASSQEGFPASGYEQYF. CDR3 DNA: TGCGCCAGCAGCCAAGAAGGTTTCCCCGCCTCGGGCTACGAGCAGTACTTC.

There are many counts of this clonotype. V and J are TRBV12-3 or TRBV12-4 and TRBJ1-5, with D unclear. Trimming took off 3 bases at V and 3 bases at J, with 12 bases between the two ends. This CDR3 comprises 15 residues. CDR3 protein: CASSFELSPNQPQHF. CDR3 sequence (DNA): TGTGCCAGCAGTTTTGAACTATCCCCCAATCAGCCCCAGCATTTT.

This chain links TRBV11-3 with TRBJ2-2; D unresolved. The CDR3 sequence is 15 residues long. The ends were cut back, 1 base at V and 3 bases at J, with 9 bases in the middle. Germline V CDR1 and CDR2: SGHNT, YENEEA. This CDR3 is CASSLGGFDTGELFF. For the CDR3, the DNA is TGTGCCAGCAGCTTAGGAGGCTTTGACACCGGGGAGCTGTTTTTT.

This chain links TRBV12-3 or TRBV12-4 with TRBJ2-3; D assignment may be TRBD1 or TRBD2 (6 bases each). There are 13 residues in the CDR3. V was cut by 3 bases and J by 5 bases, with 9 bases left in between. CDR3 DNA: TGTGCCAGCAGTTTTAAGGGGGGAGATACGCAGTATTTT. Its protein product is CASSFKGGDTQYF.